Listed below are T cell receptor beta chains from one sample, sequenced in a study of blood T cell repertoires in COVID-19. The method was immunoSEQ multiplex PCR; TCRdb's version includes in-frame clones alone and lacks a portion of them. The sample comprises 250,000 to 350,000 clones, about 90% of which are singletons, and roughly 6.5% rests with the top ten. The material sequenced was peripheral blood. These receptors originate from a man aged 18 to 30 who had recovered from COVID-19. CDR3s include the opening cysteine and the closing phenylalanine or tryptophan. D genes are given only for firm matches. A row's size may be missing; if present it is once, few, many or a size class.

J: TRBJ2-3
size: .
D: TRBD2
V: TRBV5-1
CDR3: CASSLPGTSGGIDTQYF
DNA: TGCGCCAGCAGCTTGCCCGGGACTAGCGGGGGAATAGATACGCAGTATTTT

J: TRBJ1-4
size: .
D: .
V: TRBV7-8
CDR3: CASSRRGEKLFF
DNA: TGTGCCAGCAGTCGTAGGGGTGAAAAACTGTTTTTT

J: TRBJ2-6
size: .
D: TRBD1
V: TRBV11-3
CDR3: CASSKGTGLGANVLTF
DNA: TGTGCCAGCAGCAAGGGGACAGGGCTTGGGGCCAACGTCCTGACTTTC

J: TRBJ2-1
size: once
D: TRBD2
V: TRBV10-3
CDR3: CAISESGTSYNEQFF
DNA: TGTGCCATCAGTGAGTCTGGGACTAGCTACAATGAGCAGTTCTTC

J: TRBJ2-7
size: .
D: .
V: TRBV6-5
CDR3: CASGVPLAYEQYF
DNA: TGTGCCAGCGGCGTCCCCCTAGCCTACGAGCAGTACTTC

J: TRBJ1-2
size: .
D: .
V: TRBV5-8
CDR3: CASSKTGTPYGYTF
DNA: TGTGCCAGCAGCAAAACCGGGACACCCTATGGCTACACCTTC

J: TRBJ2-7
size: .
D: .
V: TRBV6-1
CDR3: CASSESTGRYYEQYF
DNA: TGTGCCAGCAGTGAATCGACAGGGAGGTACTACGAGCAGTACTTC

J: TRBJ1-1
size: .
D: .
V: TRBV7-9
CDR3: CASSLSGEAFF
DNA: TGTGCCAGCAGCTTGAGCGGGGAAGCTTTCTTT

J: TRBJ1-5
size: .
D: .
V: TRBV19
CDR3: CASSIVVAGNQPQHF
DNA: TGTGCCAGTAGTATAGTTGTGGCGGGGAATCAGCCCCAGCATTTT

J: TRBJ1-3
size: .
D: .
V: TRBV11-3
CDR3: CASSDPEVNTIYF
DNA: TGTGCCAGCAGCGATCCAGAAGTAAACACCATATATTTT

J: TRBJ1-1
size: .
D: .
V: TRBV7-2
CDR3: CASSLEAYTEAFF
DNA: TGTGCCAGCAGCTTAGAAGCCTACACTGAAGCTTTCTTT

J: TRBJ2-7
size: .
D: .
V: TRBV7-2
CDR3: CASNSEPGEQYF
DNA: TGTGCCAGCAACTCGGAGCCGGGAGAGCAGTACTTC

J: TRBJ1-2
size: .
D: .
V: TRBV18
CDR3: CASSSPGNDVYTF
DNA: TGTGCCAGCTCTTCCCCAGGGAATGATGTCTACACCTTC

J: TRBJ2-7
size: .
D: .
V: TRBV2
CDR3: CASKFPGPYEQYF
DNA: TGTGCCAGCAAATTCCCAGGGCCCTACGAGCAGTACTTC

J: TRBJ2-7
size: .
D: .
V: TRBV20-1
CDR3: CSARGRGEQYF
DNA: TGCAGTGCCCGAGGTAGGGGAGAGCAGTACTTC

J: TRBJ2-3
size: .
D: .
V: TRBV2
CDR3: CASSGVNTQYF
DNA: TGTGCCAGTTCAGGGGTGAATACGCAGTATTTT

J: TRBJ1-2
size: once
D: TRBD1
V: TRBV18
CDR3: CASSPQGAGGYTF
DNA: TGTGCCAGCTCACCCCAGGGGGCCGGGGGCTACACCTTC

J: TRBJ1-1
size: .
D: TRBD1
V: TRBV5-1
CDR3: CASAGQGNTEAFF
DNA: TGCGCCAGCGCTGGACAGGGGAACACTGAAGCTTTCTTT

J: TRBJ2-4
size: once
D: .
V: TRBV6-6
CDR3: CASSLAQGQTDIQYF
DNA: TGTGCCAGCAGTTTAGCCCAAGGACAGACTGACATTCAGTACTTC

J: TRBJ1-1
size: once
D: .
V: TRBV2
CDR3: CASQKWGHTEAFF
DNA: TGTGCCAGCCAAAAGTGGGGCCACACTGAAGCTTTCTTT

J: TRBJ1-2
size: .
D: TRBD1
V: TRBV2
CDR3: CASIRTTNRGNYGYTF
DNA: TGTGCCAGCATCCGAACTACCAACAGGGGCAACTATGGCTACACCTTC

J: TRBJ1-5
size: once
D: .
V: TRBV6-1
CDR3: CASSEFLDQPQHF
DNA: TGTGCCAGCAGTGAATTCTTAGATCAGCCCCAGCATTTT

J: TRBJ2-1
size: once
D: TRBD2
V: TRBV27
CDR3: CASSFSSGTSGSAYNEQFF
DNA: TGTGCCAGCAGTTTCTCATCCGGGACTAGCGGGTCCGCCTACAATGAGCAGTTCTTC

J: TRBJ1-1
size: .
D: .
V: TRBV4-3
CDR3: CASSQDPQNTEAFF
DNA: TGCGCCAGCAGCCAAGATCCCCAGAACACTGAAGCTTTCTTT

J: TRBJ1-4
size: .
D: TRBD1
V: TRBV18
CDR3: CASSSLTGGTNEKLFF
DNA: TGTGCCAGCTCATCCCTTACAGGGGGCACTAATGAAAAACTGTTTTTT

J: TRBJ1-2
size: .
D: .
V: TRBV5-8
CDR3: CASERGTKFTNYGYTF
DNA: TGTGCCAGCGAACGGGGGACCAAATTTACTAACTATGGCTACACCTTC

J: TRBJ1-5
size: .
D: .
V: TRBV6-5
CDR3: CASSPGFRQPQHF
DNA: TGTGCCAGCAGTCCAGGGTTTCGGCAGCCCCAGCATTTT

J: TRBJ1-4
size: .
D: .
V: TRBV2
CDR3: CASSERRGWEKLFF
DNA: TGTGCCAGCAGTGAAAGGAGGGGTTGGGAAAAACTGTTTTTT

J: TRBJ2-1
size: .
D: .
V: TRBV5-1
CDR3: CASSSLRGDNEQFF
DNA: TGCGCCAGCAGCTCCTTGAGAGGAGACAATGAGCAGTTCTTC

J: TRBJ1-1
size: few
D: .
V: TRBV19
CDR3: CASSGMLAEAFF
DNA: TGTGCCAGCTCGGGGATGTTGGCTGAAGCTTTCTTT

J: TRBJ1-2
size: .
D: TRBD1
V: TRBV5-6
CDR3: CASSTQGAGGYGYTF
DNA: TGTGCCAGCAGCACCCAGGGGGCAGGAGGGTATGGCTACACCTTC

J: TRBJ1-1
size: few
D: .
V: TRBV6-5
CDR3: CASIPGSRVTEAFF
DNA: TGTGCCAGCATCCCCGGGTCGAGAGTAACTGAAGCTTTCTTT

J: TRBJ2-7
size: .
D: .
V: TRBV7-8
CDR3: CASSSTYEQYF
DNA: TGTGCCAGCAGCTCGACATACGAGCAGTACTTC

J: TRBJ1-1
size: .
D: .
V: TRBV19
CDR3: CASSIGRREAFF
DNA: TGTGCCAGTAGTATTGGCAGGCGTGAAGCTTTCTTT

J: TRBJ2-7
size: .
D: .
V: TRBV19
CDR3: CASSIDLGGPYYEQYF
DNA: TGTGCCAGTAGTATAGATCTGGGGGGACCCTACTACGAGCAGTACTTC

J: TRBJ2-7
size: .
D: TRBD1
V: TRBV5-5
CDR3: CASRRTGEKYEQYF
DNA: TGTGCCAGCAGACGGACAGGGGAAAAATACGAGCAGTACTTC

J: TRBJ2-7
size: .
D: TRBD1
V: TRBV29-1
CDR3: CSVEDPGQGNYPSSYEQYF
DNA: TGCAGCGTTGAAGACCCAGGACAGGGAAACTATCCGAGCTCCTACGAGCAGTACTTC